This is a list of T cell receptor beta chains from one sample in a study of chemoradiotherapy in HPV16-positive cancers. The data were produced by immunoSEQ multiplex PCR, yet TCRdb's version contains in-frame clones alone and is incomplete. The table lists roughly 70,000 clones, more than 70% of them singletons. This specimen was blood, taken from a patient who underwent chemoradiotherapy. The origin of the receptors is a human donor with HPV-associated anogenital cancer. Both conserved end residues are trimmed from each CDR3. The D gene is left open where the match is weak.

D gene: .; V gene: TRBV2; J gene: TRBJ1-2; CDR3 protein: ASSRRDVFHYT
D gene: TRBD1; V gene: TRBV28; J gene: TRBJ2-5; CDR3 protein: ASRSTGGDLQQY
D gene: .; V gene: TRBV6-6; J gene: TRBJ1-4; CDR3 protein: ASSYATNEKLF
D gene: .; V gene: TRBV4-1; J gene: TRBJ2-5; CDR3 protein: ASSQVGGTQY
D gene: .; V gene: TRBV6-1; J gene: TRBJ2-5; CDR3 protein: ASSEAPTYQETQY
D gene: .; V gene: TRBV25-1; J gene: TRBJ1-5; CDR3 protein: ASSEYRDNQPQH
D gene: .; V gene: TRBV2; J gene: TRBJ2-2; CDR3 protein: ASSEKILGSGRTGELF
D gene: TRBD1; V gene: TRBV19; J gene: TRBJ1-1; CDR3 protein: ASSPRTGPNTEAF
D gene: TRBD1; V gene: TRBV4-2; J gene: TRBJ1-6; CDR3 protein: ASSQDLQGAYSSYNSPLH
D gene: TRBD1; V gene: TRBV15; J gene: TRBJ2-2; CDR3 protein: ATLRTGNTGELF
D gene: TRBD1; V gene: TRBV29-1; J gene: TRBJ2-7; CDR3 protein: SVEGQGAHEQY
D gene: .; V gene: TRBV5-1; J gene: TRBJ2-7; CDR3 protein: ASSSRTAGTSYEQY